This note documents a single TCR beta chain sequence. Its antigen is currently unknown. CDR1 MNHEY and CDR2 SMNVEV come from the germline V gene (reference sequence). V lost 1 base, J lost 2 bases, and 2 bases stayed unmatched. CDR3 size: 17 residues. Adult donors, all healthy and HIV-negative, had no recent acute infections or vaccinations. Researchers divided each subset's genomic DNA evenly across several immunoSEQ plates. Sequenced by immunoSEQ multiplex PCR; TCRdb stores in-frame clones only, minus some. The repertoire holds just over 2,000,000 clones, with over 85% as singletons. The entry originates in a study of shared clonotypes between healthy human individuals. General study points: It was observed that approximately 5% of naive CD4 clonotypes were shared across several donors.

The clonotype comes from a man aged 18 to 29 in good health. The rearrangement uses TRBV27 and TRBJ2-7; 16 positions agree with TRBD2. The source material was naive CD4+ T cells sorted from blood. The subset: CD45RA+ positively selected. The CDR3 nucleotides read TGTGCCAGCAGTTTATTGGGACTAGCGGGGGGGCCCTACGAGCAGTACTTC. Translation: CASSLLGLAGGPYEQYF.